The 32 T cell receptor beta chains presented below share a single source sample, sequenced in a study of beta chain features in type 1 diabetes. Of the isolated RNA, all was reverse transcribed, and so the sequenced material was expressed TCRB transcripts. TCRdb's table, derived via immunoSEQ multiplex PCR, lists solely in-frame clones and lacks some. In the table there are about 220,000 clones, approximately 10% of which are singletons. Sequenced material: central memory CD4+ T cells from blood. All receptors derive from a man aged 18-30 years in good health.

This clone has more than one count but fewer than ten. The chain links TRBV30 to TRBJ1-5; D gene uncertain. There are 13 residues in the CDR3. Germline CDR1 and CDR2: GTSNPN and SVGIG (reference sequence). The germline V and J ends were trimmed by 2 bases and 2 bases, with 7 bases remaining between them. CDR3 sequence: CAWSLHGNQPQHF. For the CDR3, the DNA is TGTGCCTGGAGTTTGCATGGCAATCAGCCCCAGCATTTT.

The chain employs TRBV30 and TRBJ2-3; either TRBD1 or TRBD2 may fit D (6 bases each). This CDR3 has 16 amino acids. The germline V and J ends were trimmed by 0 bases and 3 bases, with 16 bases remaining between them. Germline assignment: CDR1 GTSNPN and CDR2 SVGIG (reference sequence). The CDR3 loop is CAWSVWGHGGTDTQYF. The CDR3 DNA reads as TGTGCCTGGAGTGTTTGGGGGCATGGAGGGACAGATACGCAGTATTTT.

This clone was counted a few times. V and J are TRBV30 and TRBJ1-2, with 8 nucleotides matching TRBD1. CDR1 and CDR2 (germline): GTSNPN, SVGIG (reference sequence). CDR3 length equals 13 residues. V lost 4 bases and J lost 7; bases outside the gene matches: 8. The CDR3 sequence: CAWIPTGGGGYTF. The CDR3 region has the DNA TGTGCCTGGATCCCAACAGGGGGTGGTGGCTACACCTTC.

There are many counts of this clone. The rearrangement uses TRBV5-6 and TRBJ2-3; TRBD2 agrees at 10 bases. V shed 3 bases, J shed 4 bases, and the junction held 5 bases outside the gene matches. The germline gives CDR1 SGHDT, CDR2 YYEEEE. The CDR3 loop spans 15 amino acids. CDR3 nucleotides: TGTGCCAGCAGCTCCGCTAGCGGGAGCCCAGATACGCAGTATTTT. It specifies CASSSASGSPDTQYF.

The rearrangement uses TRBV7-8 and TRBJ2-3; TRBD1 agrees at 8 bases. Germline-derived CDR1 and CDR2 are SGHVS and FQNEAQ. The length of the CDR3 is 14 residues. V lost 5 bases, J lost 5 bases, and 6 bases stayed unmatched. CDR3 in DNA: TGTGCCAGCAGCCCACGACAGGGGTTAGATACGCAGTATTTT. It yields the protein CASSPRQGLDTQYF.

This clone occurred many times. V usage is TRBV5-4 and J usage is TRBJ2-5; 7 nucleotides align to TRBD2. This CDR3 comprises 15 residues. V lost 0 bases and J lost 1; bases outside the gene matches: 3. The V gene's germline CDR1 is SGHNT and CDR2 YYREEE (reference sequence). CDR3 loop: CASSLERGSQETQYF. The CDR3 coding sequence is TGTGCCAGCAGCTTGGAGCGGGGTTCCCAAGAGACCCAGTACTTC.

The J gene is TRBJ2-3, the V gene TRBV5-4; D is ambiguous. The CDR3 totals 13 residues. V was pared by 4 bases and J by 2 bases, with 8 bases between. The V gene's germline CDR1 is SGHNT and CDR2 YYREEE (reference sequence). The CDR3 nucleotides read TGTGCCAGCAGCCAGACCCACACAGATACGCAGTATTTT. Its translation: CASSQTHTDTQYF.

The CDR3 DNA follows: TGCGCCAGCAGCCAAGGGACAGCCTCCTACGAGCAGTACTTC. Translated: CASSQGTASYEQYF. The chain links TRBV4-1 to TRBJ2-7, with a weak D call TRBD1 (6 bases). With 1 base removed from V and 0 bases from J, the gap between germline ends came to 7 bases. Looked up from germline, CDR1 is MGHRA and CDR2 is YSYEKL. CDR3 length equals 14 residues.

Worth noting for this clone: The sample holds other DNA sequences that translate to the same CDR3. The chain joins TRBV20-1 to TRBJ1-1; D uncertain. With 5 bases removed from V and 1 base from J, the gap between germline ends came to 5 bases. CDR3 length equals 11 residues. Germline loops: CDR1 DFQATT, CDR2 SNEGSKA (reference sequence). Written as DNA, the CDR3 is TGCAGTGCTCGGGGGAACACTGAAGCTTTCTTT. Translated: CSARGNTEAFF.

CDR3 sequence: CASSFRASSYNEQFF. The CDR3 DNA follows: TGTGCCAGCTCCTTCCGGGCCTCCTCCTACAATGAGCAGTTCTTC. The chain carries TRBV6-5 and TRBJ2-1; D is unresolved. With 8 bases removed from V and 0 bases from J, the gap between germline ends came to 14 bases. The CDR3 is 15 amino acids. Germline V CDR1 and CDR2: MNHEY, SVGAGI.

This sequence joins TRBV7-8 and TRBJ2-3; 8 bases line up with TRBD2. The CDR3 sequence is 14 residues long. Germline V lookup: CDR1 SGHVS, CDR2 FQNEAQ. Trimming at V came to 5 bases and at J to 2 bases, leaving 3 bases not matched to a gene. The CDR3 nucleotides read TGTGCCAGCAGCGCTAGCGGGTACACAGATACGCAGTATTTT. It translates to CASSASGYTDTQYF.

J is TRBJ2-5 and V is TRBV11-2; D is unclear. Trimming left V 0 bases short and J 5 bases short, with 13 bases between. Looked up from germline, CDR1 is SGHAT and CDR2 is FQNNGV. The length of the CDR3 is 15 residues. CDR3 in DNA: TGTGCCAGCAGCTTAGATGCCGTCAGGCGGGAGACCCAGTACTTC. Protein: CASSLDAVRRETQYF. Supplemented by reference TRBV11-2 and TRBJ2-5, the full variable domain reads EAGVAQSPRYKIIEKRQSVAFWCNPISGHATLYWYQQILGQGPKLLIQFQNNGVVDDSQLPKDRFSAERLKGVDSTLKIQPAKLEDSAVYLCASSLDAVRRETQYFGPGTRLLVL.

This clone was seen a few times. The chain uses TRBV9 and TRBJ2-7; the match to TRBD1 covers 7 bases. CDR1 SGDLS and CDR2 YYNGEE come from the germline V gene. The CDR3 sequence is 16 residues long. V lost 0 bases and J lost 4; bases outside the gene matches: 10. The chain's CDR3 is CASSVGRGGSAYEQYF. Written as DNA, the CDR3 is TGTGCCAGCAGCGTAGGTAGAGGGGGCTCGGCTTACGAGCAGTACTTC.

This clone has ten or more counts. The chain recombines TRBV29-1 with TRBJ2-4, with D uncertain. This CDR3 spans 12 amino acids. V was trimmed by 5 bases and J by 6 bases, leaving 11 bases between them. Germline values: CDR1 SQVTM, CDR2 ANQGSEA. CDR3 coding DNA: TGCAGCGTTTGGGGTTCAGGAAACATTCAGTACTTC. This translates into CSVWGSGNIQYF.

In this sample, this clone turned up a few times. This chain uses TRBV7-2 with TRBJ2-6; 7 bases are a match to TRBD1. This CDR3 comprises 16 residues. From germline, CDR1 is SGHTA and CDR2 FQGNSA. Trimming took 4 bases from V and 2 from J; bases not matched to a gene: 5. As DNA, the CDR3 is TGTGCCAGCAGCTCCACAGGGGCGGCTGGGGCCAACGTCCTGACTTTC. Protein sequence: CASSSTGAAGANVLTF.

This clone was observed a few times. CDR3 region: CAITPQSRADYGYTF. CDR3 nucleotides: TGTGCCATCACCCCGCAAAGCCGGGCTGACTATGGCTACACCTTC. V and J are TRBV10-3 and TRBJ1-2; the D is unclear. This CDR3 has 15 amino acids. The V and J ends lost 7 bases and 3 bases respectively, with 18 bases between them. Germline V CDR1 and CDR2: ENHRY, SYGVKD.

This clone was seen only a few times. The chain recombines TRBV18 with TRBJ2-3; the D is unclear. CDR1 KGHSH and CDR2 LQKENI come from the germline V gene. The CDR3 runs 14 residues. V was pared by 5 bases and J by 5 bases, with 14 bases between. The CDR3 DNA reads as TGTGCCAGCTCAGATGGGGTCGTCCGAGATACGCAGTATTTT. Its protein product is CASSDGVVRDTQYF.

CDR3 in amino acids: CASSEYGRKNYGYTF. The CDR3 coding sequence is TGTGCCAGCAGTGAATACGGCAGGAAGAACTATGGCTACACCTTC. This chain uses TRBV25-1 with TRBJ1-2; D unresolved. This CDR3 contains 15 residues. Per the germline V gene, CDR1 is MGHDK and CDR2 is SYGVNS. The V gene lost 0 bases and the J gene lost 2 bases, with 10 bases spanning the gap.

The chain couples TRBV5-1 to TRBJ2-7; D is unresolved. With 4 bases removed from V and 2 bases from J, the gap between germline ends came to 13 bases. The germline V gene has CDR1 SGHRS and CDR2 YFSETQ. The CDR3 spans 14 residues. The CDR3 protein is CASSISGYPYEQYF. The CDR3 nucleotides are TGCGCCAGCAGCATCTCCGGGTACCCCTACGAGCAGTACTTC.

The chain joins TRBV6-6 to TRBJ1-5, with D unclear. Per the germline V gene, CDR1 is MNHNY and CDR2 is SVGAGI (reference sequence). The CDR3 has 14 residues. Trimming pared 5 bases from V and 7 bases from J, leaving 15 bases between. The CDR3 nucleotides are TGTGCCAGCAGTAGAGGTCCCCAGCAACAGCCCCAGCATTTT. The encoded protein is CASSRGPQQQPQHF.

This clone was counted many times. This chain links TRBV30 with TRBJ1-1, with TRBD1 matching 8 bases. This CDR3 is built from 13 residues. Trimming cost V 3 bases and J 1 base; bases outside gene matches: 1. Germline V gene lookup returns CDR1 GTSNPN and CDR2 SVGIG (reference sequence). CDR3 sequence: CAWRQGGNTEAFF. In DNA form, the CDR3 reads TGTGCCTGGAGACAGGGGGGGAACACTGAAGCTTTCTTT.

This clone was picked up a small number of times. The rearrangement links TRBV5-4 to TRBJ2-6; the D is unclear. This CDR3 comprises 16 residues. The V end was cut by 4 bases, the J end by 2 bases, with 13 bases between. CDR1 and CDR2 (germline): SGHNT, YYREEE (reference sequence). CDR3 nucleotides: TGTGCCAGCAGCCCCGCTTTAGACACTGGGGCCAACGTCCTGACTTTC. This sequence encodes CASSPALDTGANVLTF.

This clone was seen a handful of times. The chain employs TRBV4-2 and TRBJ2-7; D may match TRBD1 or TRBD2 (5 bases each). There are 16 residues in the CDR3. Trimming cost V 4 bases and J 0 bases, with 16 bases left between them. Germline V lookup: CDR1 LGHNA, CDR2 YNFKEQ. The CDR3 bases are TGTGCCAGCAGCCGCATTTTGGGGGAGAACTCCTACGAGCAGTACTTC. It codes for CASSRILGENSYEQYF.

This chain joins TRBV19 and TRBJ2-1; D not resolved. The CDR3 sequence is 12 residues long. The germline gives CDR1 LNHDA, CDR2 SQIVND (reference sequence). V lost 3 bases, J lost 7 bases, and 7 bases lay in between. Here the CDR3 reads CASSIRKNEQFF. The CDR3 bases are TGTGCCAGTAGTATCCGGAAGAATGAGCAGTTCTTC.

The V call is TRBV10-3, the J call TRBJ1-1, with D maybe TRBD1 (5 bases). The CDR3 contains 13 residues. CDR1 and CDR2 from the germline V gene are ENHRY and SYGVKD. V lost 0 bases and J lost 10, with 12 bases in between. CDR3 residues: CAISESGTEGAFF. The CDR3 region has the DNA TGTGCCATCAGTGAGTCCGGGACCGAGGGAGCTTTCTTT.

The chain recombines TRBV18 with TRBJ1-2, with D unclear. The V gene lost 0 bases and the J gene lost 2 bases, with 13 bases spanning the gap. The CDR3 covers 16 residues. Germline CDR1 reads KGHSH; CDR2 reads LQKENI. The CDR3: CASSPPNVRGNYGYTF. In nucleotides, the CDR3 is TGTGCCAGCTCACCACCGAATGTTCGCGGGAACTATGGCTACACCTTC. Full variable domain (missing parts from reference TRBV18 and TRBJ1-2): NAGVMQNPRHLVRRRGQEARLRCSPMKGHSHVYWYRQLPEEGLKFMVYLQKENIIDESGMPKERFSAEFPKEGPSILRIQQVVRGDSAAYFCASSPPNVRGNYGYTFGSGTRLTVV.

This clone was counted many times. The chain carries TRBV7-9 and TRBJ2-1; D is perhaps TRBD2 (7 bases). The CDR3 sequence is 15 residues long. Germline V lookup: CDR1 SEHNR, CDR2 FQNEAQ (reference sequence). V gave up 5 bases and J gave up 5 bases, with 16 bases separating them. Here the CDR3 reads CASSLGAGANNEQFF. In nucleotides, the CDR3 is TGTGCCAGCAGCCTGGGGGCGGGAGCGAACAATGAGCAGTTCTTC.

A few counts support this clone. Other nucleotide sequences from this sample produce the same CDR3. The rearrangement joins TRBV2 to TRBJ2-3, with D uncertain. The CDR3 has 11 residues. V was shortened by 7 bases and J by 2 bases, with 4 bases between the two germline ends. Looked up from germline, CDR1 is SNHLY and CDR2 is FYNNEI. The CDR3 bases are TGTGCCAGCACGGTCACAGATACGCAGTATTTT. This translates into CASTVTDTQYF.

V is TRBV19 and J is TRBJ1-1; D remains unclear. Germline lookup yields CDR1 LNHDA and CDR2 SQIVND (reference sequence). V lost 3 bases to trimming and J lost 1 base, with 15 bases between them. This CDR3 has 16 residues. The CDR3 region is CASSILAAGGNTEAFF. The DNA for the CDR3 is TGTGCCAGTAGTATTCTCGCGGCGGGCGGGAACACTGAAGCTTTCTTT.

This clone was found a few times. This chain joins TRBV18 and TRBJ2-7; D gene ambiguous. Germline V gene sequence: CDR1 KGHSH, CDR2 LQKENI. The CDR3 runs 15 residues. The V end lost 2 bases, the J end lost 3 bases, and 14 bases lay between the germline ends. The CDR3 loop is CASSPNIVEYYEQYF. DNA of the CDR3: TGTGCCAGCTCACCAAACATTGTGGAGTACTACGAGCAGTACTTC.

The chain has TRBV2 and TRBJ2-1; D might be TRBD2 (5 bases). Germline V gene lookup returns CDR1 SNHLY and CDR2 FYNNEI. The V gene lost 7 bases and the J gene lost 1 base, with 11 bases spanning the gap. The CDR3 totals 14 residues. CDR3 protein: CASIGGLSYNEQFF. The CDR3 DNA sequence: TGTGCCAGCATTGGCGGGTTATCCTACAATGAGCAGTTCTTC.

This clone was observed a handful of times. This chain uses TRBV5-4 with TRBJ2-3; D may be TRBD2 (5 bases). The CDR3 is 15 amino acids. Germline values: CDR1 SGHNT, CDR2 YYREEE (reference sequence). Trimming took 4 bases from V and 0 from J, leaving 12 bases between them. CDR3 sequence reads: CASSVDSSSTDTQYF. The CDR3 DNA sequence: TGTGCCAGCAGCGTGGACTCATCTAGCACAGATACGCAGTATTTT.